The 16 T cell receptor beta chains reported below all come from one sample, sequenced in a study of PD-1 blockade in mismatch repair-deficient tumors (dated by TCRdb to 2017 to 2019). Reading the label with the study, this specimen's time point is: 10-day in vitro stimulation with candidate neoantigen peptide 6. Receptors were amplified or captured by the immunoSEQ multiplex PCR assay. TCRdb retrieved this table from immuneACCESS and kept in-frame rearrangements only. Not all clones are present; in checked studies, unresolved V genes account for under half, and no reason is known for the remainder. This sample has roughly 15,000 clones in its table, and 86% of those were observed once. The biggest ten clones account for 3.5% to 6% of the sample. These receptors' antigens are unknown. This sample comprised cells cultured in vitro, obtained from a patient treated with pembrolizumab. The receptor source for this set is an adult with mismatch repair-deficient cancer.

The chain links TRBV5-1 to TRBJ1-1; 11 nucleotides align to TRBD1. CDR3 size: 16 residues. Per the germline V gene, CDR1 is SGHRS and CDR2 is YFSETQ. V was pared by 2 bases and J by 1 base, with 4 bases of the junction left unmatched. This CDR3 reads CASSFGQGAGNTEAFF. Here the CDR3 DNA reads TGCGCCAGCAGCTTTGGACAGGGGGCAGGGAACACTGAAGCTTTCTTT.

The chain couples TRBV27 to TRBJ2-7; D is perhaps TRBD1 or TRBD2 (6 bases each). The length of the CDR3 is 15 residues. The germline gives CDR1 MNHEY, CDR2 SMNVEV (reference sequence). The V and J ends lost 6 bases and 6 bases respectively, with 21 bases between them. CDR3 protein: CASRYLDSRGVEQYF. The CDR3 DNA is TGTGCCAGCAGGTACTTAGACTCTAGGGGGGTCGAGCAGTACTTC.

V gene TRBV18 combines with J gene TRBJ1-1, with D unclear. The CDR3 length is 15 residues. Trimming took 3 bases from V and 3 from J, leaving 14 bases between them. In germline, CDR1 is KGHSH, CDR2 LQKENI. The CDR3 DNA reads TGTGCCAGCTCACCTGGTGGCGGGAGGGACACTGAAGCTTTCTTT. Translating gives CASSPGGGRDTEAFF.

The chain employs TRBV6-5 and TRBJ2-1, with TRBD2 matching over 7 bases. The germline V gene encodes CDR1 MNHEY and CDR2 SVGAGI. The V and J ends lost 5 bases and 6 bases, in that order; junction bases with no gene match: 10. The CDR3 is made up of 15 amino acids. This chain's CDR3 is CASSTLSGGINEQFF. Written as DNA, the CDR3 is TGTGCCAGCAGTACGCTATCGGGAGGCATCAATGAGCAGTTCTTC.

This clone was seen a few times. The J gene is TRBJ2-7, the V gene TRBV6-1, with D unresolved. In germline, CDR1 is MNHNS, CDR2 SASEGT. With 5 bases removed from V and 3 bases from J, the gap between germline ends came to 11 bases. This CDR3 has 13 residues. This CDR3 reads CASSPQIIYEQYF. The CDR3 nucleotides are TGTGCCAGCAGTCCACAGATTATCTACGAGCAGTACTTC.

The CDR3 loop is CSVLSGKNTEAFF. Written as DNA, the CDR3 is TGCAGCGTTCTATCCGGGAAGAACACTGAAGCTTTCTTT. The chain has TRBV29-1 and TRBJ1-1; D unresolved. Trimming pared 5 bases from V and 1 base from J, leaving 11 bases between. Germline V lookup: CDR1 SQVTM, CDR2 ANQGSEA. This CDR3 is built from 13 residues.

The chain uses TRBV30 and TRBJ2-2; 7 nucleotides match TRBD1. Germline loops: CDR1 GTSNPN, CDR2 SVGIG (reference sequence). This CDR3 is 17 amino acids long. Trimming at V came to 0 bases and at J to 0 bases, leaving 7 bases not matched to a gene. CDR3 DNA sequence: TGTGCCTGGAGTGTACTATTTCAGGGGGCGAACACCGGGGAGCTGTTTTTT. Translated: CAWSVLFQGANTGELFF.

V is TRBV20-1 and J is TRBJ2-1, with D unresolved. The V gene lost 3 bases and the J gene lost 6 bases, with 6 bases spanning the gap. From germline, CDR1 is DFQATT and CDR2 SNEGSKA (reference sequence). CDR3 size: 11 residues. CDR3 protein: CSARRLNEQFF. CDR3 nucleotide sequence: TGCAGTGCTAGGAGACTCAATGAGCAGTTCTTC.

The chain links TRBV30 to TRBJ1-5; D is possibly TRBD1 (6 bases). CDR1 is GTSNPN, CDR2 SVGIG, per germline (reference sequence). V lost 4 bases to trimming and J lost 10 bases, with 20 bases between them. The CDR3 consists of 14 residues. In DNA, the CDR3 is TGTGCCTGGACCATTAGGGGGGGCTCCTCTCCCCAGCATTTT. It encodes CAWTIRGGSSPQHF.

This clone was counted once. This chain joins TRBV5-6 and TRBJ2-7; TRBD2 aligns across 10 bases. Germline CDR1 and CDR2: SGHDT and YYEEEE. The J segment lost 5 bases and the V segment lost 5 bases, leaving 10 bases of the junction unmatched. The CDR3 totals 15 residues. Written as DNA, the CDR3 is TGTGCCAGCAGACCTGGACTAGCGGACGTAGACGAGCAGTACTTC. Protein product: CASRPGLADVDEQYF.

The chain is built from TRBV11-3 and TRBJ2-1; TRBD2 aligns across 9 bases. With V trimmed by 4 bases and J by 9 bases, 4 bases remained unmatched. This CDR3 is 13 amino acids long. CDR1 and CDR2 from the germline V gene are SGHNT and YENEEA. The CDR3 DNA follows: TGTGCCAGCAGCTCCCGAGCGGGAGGTGAGCAGTTCTTC. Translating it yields CASSSRAGGEQFF. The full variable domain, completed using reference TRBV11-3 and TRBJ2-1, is EAGVVQSPRYKIIEKKQPVAFWCNPISGHNTLYWYLQNLGQGPELLIRYENEEAVDDSQLPKDRFSAERLKGVDSTLKIQPAELGDSAVYLCASSSRAGGEQFFGPGTRLTVL.

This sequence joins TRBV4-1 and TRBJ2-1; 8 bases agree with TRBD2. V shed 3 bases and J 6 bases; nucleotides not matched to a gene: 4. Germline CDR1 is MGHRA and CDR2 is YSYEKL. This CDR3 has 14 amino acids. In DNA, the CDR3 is TGCGCCAGCAGCCAGCGGGAGGTTATCAATGAGCAGTTCTTC. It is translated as CASSQREVINEQFF.

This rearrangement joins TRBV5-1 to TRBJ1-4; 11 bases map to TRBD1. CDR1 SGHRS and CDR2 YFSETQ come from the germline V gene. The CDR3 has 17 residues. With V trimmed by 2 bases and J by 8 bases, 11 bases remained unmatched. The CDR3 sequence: CASSLNKDRGPQEKLFF. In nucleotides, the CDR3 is TGCGCCAGCAGCTTAAATAAGGACAGGGGGCCTCAAGAAAAACTGTTTTTT.

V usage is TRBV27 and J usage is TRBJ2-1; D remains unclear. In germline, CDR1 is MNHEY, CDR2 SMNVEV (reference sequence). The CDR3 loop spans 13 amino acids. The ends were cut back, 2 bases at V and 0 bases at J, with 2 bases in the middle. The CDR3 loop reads CASSLSSYNEQFF. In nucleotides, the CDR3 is TGTGCCAGCAGTTTAAGCTCCTACAATGAGCAGTTCTTC.

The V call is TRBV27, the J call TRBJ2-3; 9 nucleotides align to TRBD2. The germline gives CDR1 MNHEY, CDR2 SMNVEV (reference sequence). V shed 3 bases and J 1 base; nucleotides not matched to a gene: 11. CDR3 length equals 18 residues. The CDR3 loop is CASSLLAGGAQGTDTQYF. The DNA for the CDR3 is TGTGCCAGCAGTTTGTTGGCGGGGGGGGCCCAGGGCACAGATACGCAGTATTTT.

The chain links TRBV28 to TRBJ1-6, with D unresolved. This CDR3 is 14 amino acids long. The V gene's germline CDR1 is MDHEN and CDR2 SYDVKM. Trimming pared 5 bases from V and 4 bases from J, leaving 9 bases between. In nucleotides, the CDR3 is TGTGCCAGCAGTCTTCCGGGGTATAATTCACCCCTCCACTTT. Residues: CASSLPGYNSPLHF.